This TCR beta chain was recovered during a study of shared clonotypes between healthy human individuals (dated by TCRdb to 2020 to 2021). The study in broad terms: The cohort comprised a couple of women and a few men aged 18 to 49 years. To increase sequencing depth and limit assay-specific biases, different laboratories used diverse techniques to prepare libraries and sequence TCR repertoires. Leukapheresis yielded between about 0.94 and 9 billion PBMCs per donor. To estimate repertoire size and how much clonotype sharing occurs between individuals, the study deeply sequenced the blood TCR repertoires of five healthy adults. For each donor, CD4 naive and CD4 memory were each given three plates, CD8 naive was given two plates, and CD8 memory was given one plate.

Paper-wide results and their limitations: Compared with non-shared clonotypes, clonotypes shared by all four sorted-subset donors had higher generation probabilities. Sampling was restricted to blood, and TCR repertoires in tissue are likely to differ from TCR repertoires in blood. Naive subsets generally had larger estimated clonotype richness than memory subsets. Even with the large sequencing depth, rarefaction of the sorted-subset datasets indicated that sequencing was incomplete. The genetic and exposure-history diversity represented was limited by the small number of donors. Pairwise subsampling indicated that sequencing depth was expected to affect the degree of clonotype sharing among donors. Across a handful of donors, about 5% of naive CD4, approximately 3.5% of naive CD8, roughly 2.3% of memory CD4, and approximately 0.42% of memory CD8 clonotypes were shared.

The germline ends are 7 bases apart after V is trimmed by 3 bases and J by 7 bases. The CDR3 sequence holds 12 residues, the cysteine and phenylalanine included. Just the 36-base CDR3 DNA is kept, in frame starting at base 1. According to the germline V gene, CDR1 reads ENHRY and CDR2 reads SYGVKD. Using the deep immunoSEQ assay, TCR CDR3 regions were amplified from genomic DNA by multiplex PCR. Extracted genomic DNA from each cell subset was spread evenly across all wells of several immunoSEQ 96-well plates, with each plate serving as a replicate. For sorted subsets, approximately 210 ng genomic DNA, equal to 30,000 or so T cell genomes, was loaded into each replicate PCR. Purified libraries were quantified with a Qubit 3.0 fluorometer, sized on a Bioanalyzer 2100, and re-quantified with the KAPA Library Quantification kit. Each immunoSEQ 96-well plate was sequenced on its own single-read 150-cycle Illumina NextSeq 550 flow cell. On the authors' methods: Because only junctional sequences without quality scores were contained in the immunoSEQ output, filtering matching that applied to full-length reads could not be performed. To assign V/J genes and CDR3, sequences were annotated using PyIR, a Python wrapper for IgBLAST v1.9, with IMGT germline references. Any read was removed if the V/J assignment was weak (E-value above 1e-6), the CDR3 was missing, or the read contained stop codons, out-of-frame junctions, or ambiguous translated residues. V3J clonotypes were defined as sequences sharing the same inferred V gene, J gene, and CDR3 amino acid sequence. Percentage overlap between repertoires was computed as shared unique clonotypes divided by the size of the smaller repertoire. Richness of each repertoire was evaluated using RTK rarefaction, the Chao1 estimator, and Recon v2.1 estimates of unobserved clonotypes. Generation probabilities for all TCRbeta clonotypes obtained by the gDNA method from a handful of donors were computed using OLGA. TCRdb provides this immuneACCESS table in a form limited to in-frame rearrangements. Some clones are lacking; in checked studies, under half of them reflect an unresolved V gene, and why the rest are absent is not known. V and J calls and clone size are those listed in that table; D and trimming were worked out from the DNA. Present in this sample are 2 million to 2.5 million clones, under 97% of which were seen just once. The top ten clonotypes cover 0.13% of the sample.

As concerns this clone: Its antigen is still unknown. There are no base qualities to consult, and no much larger clone falls within one base.

The donors were healthy, HIV-negative adults with no recently reported acute infections or vaccinations. All donors were Caucasian adults living in Nashville, Tennessee, USA. CD4+ T cells were enriched by magnetic negative selection; naive cells were then positively selected on CD45RA, and the negative fraction formed the memory subset. Blood was collected by leukapheresis, and PBMCs were isolated by Ficoll-Histopaque density gradient centrifugation and then cryopreserved in liquid nitrogen vapor phase. Analytical flow cytometry was used to check the purity and quantity of every magnetically sorted T cell population. Genomic DNA was isolated from every sorted fraction and measured by UV absorbance on a Nanodrop 2000c.

What was sequenced was naive CD4+ T cells sorted from blood. The sample's cell subset or site, from its label and the paper: CD45RA+ positively selected. The sequence links TRBV10-3 to TRBJ2-1, with no confidently assigned D gene. The TCR sequence derives from a man younger than 35 in good health. The CDR3 corresponds to CAISEWGNEQFF. The DNA sequence is given as TGTGCCATCAGTGAATGGGGTAATGAGCAGTTCTTC.